This T cell receptor (beta chain) was obtained from a study of cytotoxic CD8 clonotypes in ibrutinib-treated CLL. Profiling relied on immunoSEQ multiplex PCR, and the TCRdb table lists in-frame clones only, not all of them. The sample has 70,000 to 85,000 clones, 80% seen once; the top ten hold 7.5% to 8%. The CDR3 covers 15 residues. V was clipped by 3 bases and J by 0 bases, with 9 bases between them. Germline V gene lookup returns CDR1 SGHVS and CDR2 FQNEAQ. This TCR derives from a human donor with chronic lymphocytic leukemia. The gene calls are TRBV7-8 and TRBJ2-1, with a possible D match to TRBD2 (6 bases). The sequencing here drew on PBMCs, taken at disease progression, from a patient treated with ibrutinib. The CDR3 sequence: CASSFRGTSYNEQFF. The DNA for the CDR3 is TGTGCCAGCAGCTTCCGGGGGACCTCCTACAATGAGCAGTTCTTC.